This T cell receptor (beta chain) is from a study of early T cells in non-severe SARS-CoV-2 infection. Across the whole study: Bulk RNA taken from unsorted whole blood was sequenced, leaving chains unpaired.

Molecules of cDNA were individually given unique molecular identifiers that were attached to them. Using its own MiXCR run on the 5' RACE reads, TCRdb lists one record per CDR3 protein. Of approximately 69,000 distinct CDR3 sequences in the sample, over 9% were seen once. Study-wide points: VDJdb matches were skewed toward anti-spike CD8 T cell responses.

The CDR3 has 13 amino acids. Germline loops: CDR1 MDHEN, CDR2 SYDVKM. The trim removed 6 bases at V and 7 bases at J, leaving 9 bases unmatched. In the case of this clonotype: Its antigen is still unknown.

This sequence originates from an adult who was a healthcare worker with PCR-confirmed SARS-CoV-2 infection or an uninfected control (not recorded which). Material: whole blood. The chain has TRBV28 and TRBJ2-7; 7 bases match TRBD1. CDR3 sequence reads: CASRGTEQWEQYF. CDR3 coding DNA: TGTGCCAGCAGAGGGACAGAGCAGTGGGAGCAGTACTTC.